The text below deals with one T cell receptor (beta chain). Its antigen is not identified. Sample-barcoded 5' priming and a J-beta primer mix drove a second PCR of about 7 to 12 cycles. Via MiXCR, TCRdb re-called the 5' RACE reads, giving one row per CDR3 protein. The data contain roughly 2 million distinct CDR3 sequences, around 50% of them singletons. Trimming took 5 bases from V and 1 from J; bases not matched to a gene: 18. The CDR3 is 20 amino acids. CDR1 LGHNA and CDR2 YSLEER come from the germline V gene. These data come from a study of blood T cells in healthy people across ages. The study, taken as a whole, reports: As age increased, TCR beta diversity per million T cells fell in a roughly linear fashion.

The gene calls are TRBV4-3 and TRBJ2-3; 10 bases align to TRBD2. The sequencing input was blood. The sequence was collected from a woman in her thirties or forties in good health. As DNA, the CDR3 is TGCGCCAGCAGCGCCCGAACCCTAGCGGGGGCGAGTTTAGGCACAGATACGCAGTATTTT. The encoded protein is CASSARTLAGASLGTDTQYF.